The clone carrying this T cell receptor beta chain rates as medium-sized. V was cut by 4 bases and J by 2 bases, with 13 bases left in between. Germline V CDR1 and CDR2: KGHDR, SFDVKD. The length of the CDR3 is 15 residues. These data are taken from a study of patients and donors after allogeneic stem cell transplantation. TCRdb ran MiXCR on the RT-PCR reads and lists one entry per CDR3 protein. Of 20,000 or so distinct CDR3 sequences detected, around 5% appear once; the ten largest clones hold roughly 37%. Material for sequencing was blood, either unsorted or a sorted T cell fraction (not recorded which). The chain joins TRBV24-1 to TRBJ2-5; unclear D gene. This sequence originates from a human donor who was either an allogeneic HSCT recipient or a stem cell or donor lymphocyte infusion donor (not recorded which). It is not recorded whose cells these are; they may come from a transplant donor. The CDR3 sequence: CATSDAKGPQETQYF. The CDR3 DNA reads TGTGCCACCAGTGACGCAAAGGGTCCTCAAGAGACCCAGTACTTC.